This TCR beta chain was sequenced in a study of T cells in Graves' hyperthyroidism and ophthalmopathy. This clonotype has a count of ten or more. In germline, CDR1 is DFQATT, CDR2 SNEGSKA (reference sequence). V was trimmed by 4 bases and J by 4 bases, leaving 10 bases between them. The CDR3 sequence is 12 residues long. From RNA transcripts, TCR beta CDR3 regions were amplified. First-round RT-PCR targeting the TCR CDR3 was performed with the HTBI primer set. TCRdb reprocessed the multiplex PCR reads via MiXCR and lists one record per CDR3 protein. The repertoire consists of around 520,000 distinct CDR3 sequences, with around a quarter occurring once and the leading ten covering 11%.

The sequence was obtained from a woman aged 25 to 45 with Graves' ophthalmopathy. V gene TRBV20-1 combines with J gene TRBJ1-2; TRBD1 might be the D (6 bases). The sample comprised blood. The CDR3 loop reads CSAKDRRYGYTF. CDR3 nucleotides: TGCAGTGCTAAAGACAGGCGCTATGGCTACACCTTC.